These T cell receptor beta chains were read from a single sample in a study of spatial heterogeneity in lung cancer. TCRdb recomputed calls from the 5' RACE reads with MiXCR, one row per CDR3 protein. The sample has more than 85,000 distinct CDR3 sequences, approximately 8.6% seen once. Sample: PBMCs, taken at surgery. Source of these receptors: a male donor with early-stage non-small cell lung cancer. CDR3s include the opening cysteine and the closing phenylalanine or tryptophan. D genes are given only for firm matches. Some rows mark clone size as missing; the rest say once, few, many or name a class of expanded clone.

D gene	clone size	V gene	J gene	CDR3 protein	CDR3 DNA
NA	many	TRBV12-3/TRBV12-4	TRBJ2-3	CASSPGGADTQYF	TGTGCCAGCAGTCCCGGCGGAGCAGATACGCAGTATTTT
TRBD1	few	TRBV20-1	TRBJ2-1	CSASSRGIGFNEQFF	TGCAGTGCCTCCTCCAGGGGGATAGGCTTCAATGAGCAGTTCTTC
TRBD1	NA	TRBV5-4	TRBJ2-1	CASSPGQGVDEQFF	TGTGCCAGCAGCCCGGGACAGGGGGTTGATGAGCAGTTCTTC
NA	NA	TRBV18	TRBJ2-7	CASSPPGRGNEQYF	TGTGCCAGCTCACCACCAGGCAGGGGCAACGAGCAGTACTTC
NA	many	TRBV28	TRBJ1-5	CASSLRVGTSNQPQHF	TGTGCCAGCAGTTTACGTGTCGGGACCTCCAATCAGCCCCAGCATTTT
TRBD1	few	TRBV27	TRBJ2-5	CASSFVGTGRGETQYF	TGTGCCAGCAGTTTCGTCGGGACAGGGCGGGGAGAGACCCAGTACTTC
NA	NA	TRBV5-1	TRBJ2-3	CASSLEPRQGLRADTQYF	TGCGCCAGCAGCTTGGAGCCGCGTCAGGGACTTCGTGCAGATACGCAGTATTTT
NA	NA	TRBV7-8	TRBJ1-5	CASSLTTGTDQPQHF	TGTGCCAGCAGCCTAACCACAGGGACGGATCAGCCCCAGCATTTT
NA	NA	TRBV28	TRBJ1-3	CASYKGHGSGNTIHF	TGTGCCAGCTACAAAGGGCACGGCTCTGGAAACACCATACATTTT
TRBD2	few	TRBV20-1	TRBJ2-1	CSGTGLAGTYNEQFF	TGCAGTGGCACCGGCCTAGCGGGAACCTACAATGAGCAGTTCTTC
NA	few	TRBV4-1	TRBJ2-1	CASSQEGGPAYNEQFF	TGCGCCAGCAGCCAAGAGGGGGGGCCGGCCTACAATGAGCAGTTCTTC
NA	many	TRBV7-2	TRBJ2-7	CASSLLRSSRRAKDEQYF	TGTGCCAGCAGCTTGCTCCGTTCTTCGCGCAGGGCGAAAGACGAGCAGTACTTC
TRBD1	few	TRBV27	TRBJ2-2	CASSLAMTGGANTGELFF	TGTGCCAGCAGTTTAGCCATGACAGGGGGAGCGAACACCGGGGAGCTGTTTTTT
NA	many	TRBV29-1	TRBJ2-1	CSVVGGTSYNEQFF	TGCAGCGTTGTTGGCGGGACCTCCTACAATGAGCAGTTCTTC
NA	few	TRBV7-2	TRBJ2-2	CASSLTGYTGELFF	TGTGCCAGCAGCTTAACAGGATACACCGGGGAGCTGTTTTTT
NA	NA	TRBV29-1	TRBJ1-2	CSVGMSYGYTF	TGCAGCGTGGGTATGTCCTATGGCTACACCTTC
NA	few	TRBV29-1	TRBJ2-1	CSVGSANEQFF	TGCAGCGTCGGGTCAGCCAATGAGCAGTTCTTC
NA	NA	TRBV7-2	TRBJ2-3	CASLIGLGDTQYF	TGTGCCAGCCTGATCGGGCTAGGAGATACGCAGTATTTT
TRBD2	NA	TRBV7-8	TRBJ2-1	CASSPTGGNNEQFF	TGTGCCAGCAGCCCTACGGGAGGAAACAATGAGCAGTTCTTC
TRBD1	few	TRBV5-1	TRBJ1-4	CASSTTGGLGEKLFF	TGCGCCAGCAGCACGACAGGGGGATTGGGCGAAAAACTGTTTTTT
TRBD2	many	TRBV6-6	TRBJ2-3	CASRRTRSEDTQYF	TGTGCCAGCAGACGGACTAGAAGTGAAGATACGCAGTATTTT
TRBD1	few	TRBV7-8	TRBJ1-5	CASSSGGNQPQHF	TGTGCCAGCAGCTCAGGGGGTAATCAGCCCCAGCATTTT
NA	few	TRBV6-2/TRBV6-3	TRBJ2-7	CASSSRRDRAYEQYF	TGTGCCAGCTCATCAAGGAGGGACAGAGCCTACGAGCAGTACTTC
NA	many	TRBV18	TRBJ2-7	CASSPEQGGSYEQYF	TGTGCCAGCTCACCAGAACAGGGGGGGAGCTACGAGCAGTACTTC
TRBD1	few	TRBV7-2	TRBJ2-3	CASSSRQGYTQYF	TGTGCCAGCAGCTCCCGACAGGGATATACGCAGTATTTT
TRBD2	NA	TRBV24-1	TRBJ2-5	CATSDPLAGGETQYF	TGTGCCACCAGTGACCCACTAGCGGGAGGGGAGACCCAGTACTTC
NA	NA	TRBV3-1	TRBJ2-5	CASSQDVGNQETQYF	TGTGCCAGCAGCCAAGATGTGGGGAACCAAGAGACCCAGTACTTC
NA	many	TRBV4-3	TRBJ1-4	CASSQEGPSLKGKLFF	TGCGCCAGCAGCCAAGAGGGCCCATCTTTAAAAGGAAAACTGTTTTTT
NA	few	TRBV10-3	TRBJ2-3	CAISGYSGQVADTQYF	TGTGCCATCAGTGGGTATAGCGGCCAGGTGGCAGATACGCAGTATTTT
NA	NA	TRBV6-6	TRBJ2-7	CASSYSGPYYEQYF	TGTGCCAGCAGTTACTCGGGGCCTTACTACGAGCAGTACTTC
NA	NA	TRBV6-2/TRBV6-3	TRBJ1-5	CASSYWADQPQHF	TGTGCCAGCAGTTACTGGGCGGATCAGCCCCAGCATTTT
NA	many	TRBV29-1	TRBJ1-2	CSVGGDYGYTF	TGCAGCGTTGGGGGTGACTATGGCTACACCTTC
NA	NA	TRBV29-1	TRBJ1-4	CSVAVDLNRANEKLFF	TGCAGCGTTGCCGTGGACCTCAATAGGGCTAATGAAAAACTGTTTTTT
TRBD1	few	TRBV4-3	TRBJ2-6	CASSRDRGAGANVLTF	TGCGCCAGCAGCCGGGACAGGGGAGCTGGGGCCAACGTCCTGACTTTC
NA	few	TRBV13	TRBJ2-5	CASSLGLAETQYF	TGTGCCAGCAGCTTAGGCCTAGCAGAGACCCAGTACTTC
TRBD2	NA	TRBV6-1	TRBJ2-1	CASRTSWYNEQFF	TGTGCCAGCAGGACTAGCTGGTACAATGAGCAGTTCTTC
NA	few	TRBV29-1	TRBJ1-1	CSVLGYGNTEAFF	TGCAGCGTGTTGGGATACGGGAACACTGAAGCTTTCTTT
NA	many	TRBV28	TRBJ2-4	CASSLRGLAKNIQYF	TGTGCCAGCAGTCTCAGGGGATTAGCCAAAAACATTCAGTACTTC
TRBD1	many	TRBV6-1	TRBJ1-2	CASSVGQSSEDYGYTF	TGTGCCAGCAGTGTGGGACAGTCCTCGGAGGACTATGGCTACACCTTC
TRBD2	few	TRBV20-1	TRBJ2-3	CSAPTSGKTDTQYF	TGCAGTGCTCCGACTAGCGGGAAAACAGATACGCAGTATTTT
NA	NA	TRBV10-3	TRBJ1-3	CAIKQGSGSGNTIYF	TGTGCCATCAAACAGGGAAGCGGCTCTGGAAACACCATATATTTT
TRBD1	few	TRBV5-4	TRBJ2-1	CASSLEDRVPNEQFF	TGTGCCAGCAGCTTGGAGGACAGGGTGCCCAATGAGCAGTTCTTC